This TCR beta chain comes out of a study of T-cell reconstitution after alpha-beta-depleted transplantation in children. This clonotype was detected a few times. The CDR3 is 12 amino acids. Germline V gene lookup returns CDR1 SNHLY and CDR2 FYNNEI. V was cut by 5 bases and J by 3 bases, with 7 bases left in between. Researchers prepared the TCRbeta library using unique molecular identifiers, the study reports. TCRdb re-called the PCR reads through MiXCR, storing one row per CDR3 protein. This table holds 500,000 to 750,000 distinct CDR3 sequences, 25% to 30% found once. Sequenced here: PBMCs, sampled before TCRalphabeta/CD19-depleted stem cell transplant. The chain joins TRBV2 to TRBJ1-2, with D maybe TRBD1 (5 bases). This clonotype originated in a boy under two years old with Wiskott-Aldrich syndrome, due to receive a stem cell transplant. CDR3 amino acids: CASSRGDYGYTF. The CDR3 DNA reads as TGTGCCAGCAGTCGGGGGGACTATGGCTACACCTTC.